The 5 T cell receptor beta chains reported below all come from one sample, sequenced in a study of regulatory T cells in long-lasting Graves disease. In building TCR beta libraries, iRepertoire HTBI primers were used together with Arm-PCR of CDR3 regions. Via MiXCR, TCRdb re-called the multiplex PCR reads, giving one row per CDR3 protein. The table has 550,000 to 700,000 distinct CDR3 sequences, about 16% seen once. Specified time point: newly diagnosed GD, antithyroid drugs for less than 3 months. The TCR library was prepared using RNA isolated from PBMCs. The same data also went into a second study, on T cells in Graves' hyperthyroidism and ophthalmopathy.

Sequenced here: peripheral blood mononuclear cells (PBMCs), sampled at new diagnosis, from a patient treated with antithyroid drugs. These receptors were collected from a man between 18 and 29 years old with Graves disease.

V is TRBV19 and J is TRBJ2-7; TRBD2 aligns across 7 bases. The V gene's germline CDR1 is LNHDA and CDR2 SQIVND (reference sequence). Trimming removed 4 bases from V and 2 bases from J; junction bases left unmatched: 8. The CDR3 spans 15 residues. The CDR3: CASSSWGGEAYEQYF. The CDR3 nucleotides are TGTGCCAGTAGTAGTTGGGGGGGGGAAGCCTACGAGCAGTACTTC.

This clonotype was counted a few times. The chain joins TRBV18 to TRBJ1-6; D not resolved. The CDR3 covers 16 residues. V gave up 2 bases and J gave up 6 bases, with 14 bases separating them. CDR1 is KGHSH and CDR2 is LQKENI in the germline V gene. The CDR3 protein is CASSPTTGSGNSPLHF. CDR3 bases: TGTGCCAGCTCACCAACGACCGGCTCGGGTAATTCACCCCTCCACTTT.

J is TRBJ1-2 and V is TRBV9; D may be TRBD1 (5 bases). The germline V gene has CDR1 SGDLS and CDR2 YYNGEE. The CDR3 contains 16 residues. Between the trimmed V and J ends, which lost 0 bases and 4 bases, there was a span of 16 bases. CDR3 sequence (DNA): TGTGCCAGCAGCGTAGGATTGAGTGGGGGGGGCTATGGCTACACCTTC. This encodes CASSVGLSGGGYGYTF.

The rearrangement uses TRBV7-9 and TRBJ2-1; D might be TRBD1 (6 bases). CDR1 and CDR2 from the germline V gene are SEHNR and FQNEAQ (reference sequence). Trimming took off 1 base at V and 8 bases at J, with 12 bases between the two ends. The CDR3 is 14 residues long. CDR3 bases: TGTGCCAGCAGCTTAGTTGGGGGCCGGGATGAGCAGTTCTTC. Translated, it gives CASSLVGGRDEQFF.

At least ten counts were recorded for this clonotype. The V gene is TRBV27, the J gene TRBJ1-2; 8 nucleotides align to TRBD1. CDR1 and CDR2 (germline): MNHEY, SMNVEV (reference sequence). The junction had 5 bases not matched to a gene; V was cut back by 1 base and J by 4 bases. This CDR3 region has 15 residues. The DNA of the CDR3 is TGTGCCAGCAGTTTATTAGGACAGGGATCCTATGGCTACACCTTC. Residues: CASSLLGQGSYGYTF.